The 11 T cell receptor beta chains presented below share a single source sample, sequenced in a study of blood T cell repertoires in COVID-19. Profiled with immunoSEQ multiplex PCR; TCRdb holds only in-frame clones, not every one. The sample carries about 270,000 clones, approximately 86% recorded once. The specimen sequenced was peripheral blood. Every receptor here comes from a woman aged 65 to 85 with COVID-19, enrolled during active disease.

The chain combines TRBV28 with TRBJ2-2; maybe TRBD2 (6 bases). This CDR3 is built from 11 residues. Trimming removed 7 bases from V and 9 bases from J, with 9 bases in between. Germline CDR1 and CDR2: MDHEN and SYDVKM. The CDR3 DNA follows: TGTGCCAGCACCGGGGGATGGGAGCTGTTTTTT. It codes for CASTGGWELFF.

The count of this clone is one. The gene calls are TRBV10-3 and TRBJ1-1, with TRBD1 as a possible D gene (6 bases). CDR1 ENHRY and CDR2 SYGVKD come from the germline V gene. The ends were cut back, 10 bases at V and 6 bases at J, with 24 bases in the middle. This CDR3 comprises 15 residues. The CDR3, as DNA: TGTGCCACCTTTAGGGAGGGTCCACAGGGATCTGAAGCTTTCTTT. It specifies CATFREGPQGSEAFF.

The chain carries TRBV29-1 and TRBJ2-5; a possible D gene is TRBD2 (6 bases). The V end was cut by 7 bases, the J end by 5 bases, with 20 bases between. The CDR3 runs 14 residues. CDR1 is SQVTM and CDR2 is ANQGSEA in the germline V gene. For the CDR3, the DNA is TGCAGCGCCAGGTGGGCCAATGGAGGGGAGACCCAGTACTTC. Protein: CSARWANGGETQYF.

This chain joins TRBV7-2 and TRBJ1-3; TRBD1 aligns across 7 bases. This CDR3 has 14 residues. Germline CDR1 SGHTA, CDR2 FQGNSA. V gave up 4 bases and J gave up 7 bases; unmatched junction bases: 7. In nucleotides, the CDR3 is TGTGCCAGCAGCTCCCGGGACAGCGGGAACACCATATATTTT. It yields the protein CASSSRDSGNTIYF. Full variable domain (missing parts from reference TRBV7-2 and TRBJ1-3): GAGVSQSPSNKVTEKGKDVELRCDPISGHTALYWYRQSLGQGLEFLIYFQGNSAPDKSGLPSDRFSAERTGGSVSTLTIQRTQQEDSAVYLCASSSRDSGNTIYFGEGSWLTVV.

This clone was recorded once. The chain recombines TRBV18 with TRBJ1-2; D is undetermined. Germline V gene lookup returns CDR1 KGHSH and CDR2 LQKENI. The CDR3 contains 14 residues. Trimming cost V 0 bases and J 7 bases, with 12 bases left between them. Here the CDR3 DNA reads TGTGCCAGCTCACCACCGGAAACTAGGACTGGCTACACCTTC. It yields the protein CASSPPETRTGYTF. Full variable domain (remainder filled in from reference TRBV18 and TRBJ1-2): NAGVMQNPRHLVRRRGQEARLRCSPMKGHSHVYWYRQLPEEGLKFMVYLQKENIIDESGMPKERFSAEFPKEGPSILRIQQVVRGDSAAYFCASSPPETRTGYTFGSGTRLTVV.

The V call is TRBV4-3, the J call TRBJ2-1; 11 nucleotides match TRBD2. Germline trimming cut 4 bases from V and 3 bases from J; bases unmatched to any gene: 11. This CDR3 has 18 residues. The V gene's germline CDR1 is LGHNA and CDR2 YSLEER. The CDR3 DNA follows: TGCGCCAGCAGCCCCCTGAGTAGCGGGGGGGATATCTACAATGAGCAGTTCTTC. Translating gives CASSPLSSGGDIYNEQFF.

The V gene is TRBV4-3, the J gene TRBJ2-3; the match to TRBD2 covers 10 bases. This CDR3 has 19 amino acids. J was trimmed by 5 bases and V by 0 bases; bases with no gene match: 14. The V gene's germline CDR1 is LGHNA and CDR2 YSLEER. The CDR3 protein is CASSQDRGQAGGPRDTQYF. The CDR3 DNA reads as TGCGCCAGCAGCCAAGATCGAGGGCAAGCGGGGGGGCCTAGAGATACGCAGTATTTT.

The J gene is TRBJ2-5, the V gene TRBV2, with a weak D call TRBD2 (6 bases). CDR3 size: 14 residues. Germline CDR1 is SNHLY and CDR2 is FYNNEI. V was trimmed by 3 bases and J by 2 bases, leaving 10 bases between them. CDR3 protein: CASSDLGGQETQYF. The CDR3 region has the DNA TGTGCCAGCAGTGATTTAGGAGGGCAAGAGACCCAGTACTTC.

A few counts support this clone. A read error may account for a junction end that differs from germline. V gene TRBV3-1 (or the pseudogene TRBV3-2) combines with J gene TRBJ2-3; D possibly corresponds to TRBD2 (7 bases). Germline CDR1 and CDR2: LGHDT and YNNKEL (reference sequence). The CDR3 sequence is 13 residues long. The CDR3 DNA is TGTGCCAGCACCCAACGGGGGGCGGATACGCAGTATTTT. Translated, it gives CASTQRGADTQYF.

The chain links TRBV29-1 to TRBJ1-1; 7 bases line up with TRBD1. This CDR3 contains 13 residues. CDR1 and CDR2 (germline): SQVTM, ANQGSEA. J was trimmed by 1 base and V by 6 bases; bases with no gene match: 5. The CDR3 sequence: CSVLTGSNTEAFF. CDR3 in DNA: TGCAGCGTCTTGACAGGGTCGAACACTGAAGCTTTCTTT.

CDR3 DNA sequence: TGTGCCAGCAGTTCCACAGGGCTGAACACTGAAGCTTTCTTT. Translated: CASSSTGLNTEAFF. The V gene is TRBV28, the J gene TRBJ1-1, with D possibly TRBD1 on 6 matching bases. Looked up from germline, CDR1 is MDHEN and CDR2 is SYDVKM. This CDR3 has 14 amino acids. Between the trimmed V and J ends, which lost 4 bases and 0 bases, there was a span of 9 bases.